This T cell receptor (beta chain) is from a study of cytomegalovirus exposure and HLA in healthy donors. Whole-study findings and limits: CMV serostatus was the only immune exposure information that was available. In an earlier analysis, about 90% or about 30%: the productive usage of most TCR beta V segments. In a later analysis, common viral pathogens appeared linked to several of the most significant clusters.

Primers included in the PCR were 60 Vbeta and 13 Jbeta primers. Using immunoSEQ multiplex PCR, the repertoire was profiled, and TCRdb retains in-frame clones only, with some absent. The sample shows approximately 92,000 clones, 81% of them seen only once. Notes on this clone: The target antigen is unknown.

This CDR3 spans 18 amino acids. J was trimmed by 2 bases and V by 5 bases; bases with no gene match: 17. The germline gives CDR1 SGHTA, CDR2 FQGNSA. The clonotype comes from a woman aged 70-85 years in good health and CMV-seropositive. Material: PBMCs. V gene TRBV7-2 combines with J gene TRBJ1-1; 7 bases align to TRBD1. CDR3 sequence: CASSLRQGRTPGNTEAFF. For the CDR3, the DNA is TGTGCCAGCAGCCTCCGACAGGGTCGGACCCCGGGAAACACTGAAGCTTTCTTT.